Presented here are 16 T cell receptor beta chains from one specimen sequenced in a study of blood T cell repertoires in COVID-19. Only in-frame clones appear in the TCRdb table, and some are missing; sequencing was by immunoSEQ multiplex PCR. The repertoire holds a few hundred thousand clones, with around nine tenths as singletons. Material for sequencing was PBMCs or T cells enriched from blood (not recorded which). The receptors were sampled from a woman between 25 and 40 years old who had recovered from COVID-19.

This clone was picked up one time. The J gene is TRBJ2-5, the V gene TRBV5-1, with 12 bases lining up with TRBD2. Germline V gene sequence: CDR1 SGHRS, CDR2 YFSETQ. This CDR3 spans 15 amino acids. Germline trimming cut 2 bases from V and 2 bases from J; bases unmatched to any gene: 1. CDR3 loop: CASSLGLAGQETQYF. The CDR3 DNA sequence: TGCGCCAGCAGCTTAGGACTAGCGGGGCAAGAGACCCAGTACTTC.

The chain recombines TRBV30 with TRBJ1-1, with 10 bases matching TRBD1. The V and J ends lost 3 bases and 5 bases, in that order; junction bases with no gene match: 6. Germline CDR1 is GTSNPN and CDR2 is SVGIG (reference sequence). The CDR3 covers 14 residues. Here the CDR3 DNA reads TGTGCCTGGAGACGGGACAGGGGCGGGACTGAAGCTTTCTTT. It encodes CAWRRDRGGTEAFF. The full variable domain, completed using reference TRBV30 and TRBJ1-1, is SQTIHQWPATLVQPVGSPLSLECTVEGTSNPNLYWYRQAAGRGLQLLFYSVGIGQISSEVPQNLSASRPQDRQFILSSKKLLLSDSGFYLCAWRRDRGGTEAFFGQGTRLTVV.

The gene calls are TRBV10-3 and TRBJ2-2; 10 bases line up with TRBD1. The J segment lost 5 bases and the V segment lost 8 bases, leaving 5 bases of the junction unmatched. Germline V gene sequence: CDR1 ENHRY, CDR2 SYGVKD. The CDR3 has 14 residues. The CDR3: CAIGRDRGTGELFF. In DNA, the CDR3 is TGTGCCATCGGCCGGGACAGGGGAACCGGGGAGCTGTTTTTT.

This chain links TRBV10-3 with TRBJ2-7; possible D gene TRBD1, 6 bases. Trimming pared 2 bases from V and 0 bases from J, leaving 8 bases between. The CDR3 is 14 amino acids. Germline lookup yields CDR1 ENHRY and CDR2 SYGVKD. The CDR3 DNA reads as TGTGCCATCAGTGAGGGACAGTCCTCCTACGAGCAGTACTTC. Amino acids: CAISEGQSSYEQYF.

The CDR3 DNA reads TGTGCCAGCAGCCGCAACCAGGCTACTCAAGACGGCTACACCTTC. It translates to CASSRNQATQDGYTF. This rearrangement joins TRBV4-2 to TRBJ1-2; D not certain. Trimming stripped 4 bases from V and 8 bases from J, with 20 bases between. The length of the CDR3 is 15 residues. Germline values: CDR1 LGHNA, CDR2 YNFKEQ.

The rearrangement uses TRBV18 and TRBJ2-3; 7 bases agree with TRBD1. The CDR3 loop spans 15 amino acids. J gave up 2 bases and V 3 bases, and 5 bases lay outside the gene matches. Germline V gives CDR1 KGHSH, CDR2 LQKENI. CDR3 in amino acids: CASSPGQGVTDTQYF. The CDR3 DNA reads TGTGCCAGCTCACCTGGTCAGGGGGTCACAGATACGCAGTATTTT.

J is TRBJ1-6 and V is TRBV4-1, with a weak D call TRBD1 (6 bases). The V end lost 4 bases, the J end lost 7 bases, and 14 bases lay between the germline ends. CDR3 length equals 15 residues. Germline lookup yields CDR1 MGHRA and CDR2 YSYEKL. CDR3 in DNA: TGCGCCAGCAGCCGGCAACAGGGTGAAAATTCACCCCTCCACTTT. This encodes CASSRQQGENSPLHF.

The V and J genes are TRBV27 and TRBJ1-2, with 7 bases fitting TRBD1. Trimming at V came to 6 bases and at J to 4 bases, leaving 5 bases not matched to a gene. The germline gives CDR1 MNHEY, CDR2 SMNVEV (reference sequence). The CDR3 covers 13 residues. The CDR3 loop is CASSNDRAYGYTF. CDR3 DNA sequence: TGTGCCAGCAGCAATGACAGGGCCTATGGCTACACCTTC.

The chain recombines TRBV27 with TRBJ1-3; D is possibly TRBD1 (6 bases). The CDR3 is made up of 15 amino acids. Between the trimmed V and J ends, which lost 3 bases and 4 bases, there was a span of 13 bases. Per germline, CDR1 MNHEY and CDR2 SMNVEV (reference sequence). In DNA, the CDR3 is TGTGCCAGCAGTTTGAGTTTGACAGGAGGAAACACCATATATTTT. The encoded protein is CASSLSLTGGNTIYF.

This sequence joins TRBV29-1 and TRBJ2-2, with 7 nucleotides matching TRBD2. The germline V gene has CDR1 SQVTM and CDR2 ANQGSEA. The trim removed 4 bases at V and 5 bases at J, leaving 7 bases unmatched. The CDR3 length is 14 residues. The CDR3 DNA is TGCAGCGTTGTCCTGGGGGGGAGGACCGGGGAGCTGTTTTTT. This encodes CSVVLGGRTGELFF.

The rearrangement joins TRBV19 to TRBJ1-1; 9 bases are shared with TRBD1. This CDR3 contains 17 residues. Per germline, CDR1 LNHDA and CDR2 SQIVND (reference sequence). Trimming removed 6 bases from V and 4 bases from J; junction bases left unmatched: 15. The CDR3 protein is CASRPIDRGSGSTEAFF. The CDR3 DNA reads TGTGCCAGTAGACCCATAGACAGGGGGTCTGGGTCCACTGAAGCTTTCTTT. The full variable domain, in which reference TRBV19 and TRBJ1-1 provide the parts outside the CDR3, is DGGITQSPKYLFRKEGQNVTLSCEQNLNHDAMYWYRQDPGQGLRLIYYSQIVNDFQKGDIAEGYSVSREKKESFPLTVTSAQKNPTAFYLCASRPIDRGSGSTEAFFGQGTRLTVV.

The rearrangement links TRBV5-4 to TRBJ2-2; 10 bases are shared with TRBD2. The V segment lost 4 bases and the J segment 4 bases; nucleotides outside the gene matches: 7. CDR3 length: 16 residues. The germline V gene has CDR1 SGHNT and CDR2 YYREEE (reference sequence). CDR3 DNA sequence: TGTGCCAGCAGCCCCACCAAGCGGGGGGGCACCGGGGAGCTGTTTTTT. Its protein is CASSPTKRGGTGELFF.

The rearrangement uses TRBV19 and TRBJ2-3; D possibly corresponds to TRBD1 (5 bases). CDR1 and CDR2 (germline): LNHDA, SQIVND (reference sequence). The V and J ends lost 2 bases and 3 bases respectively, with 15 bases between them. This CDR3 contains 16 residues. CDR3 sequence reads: CASSISLPGPTDTQYF. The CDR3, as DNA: TGTGCCAGTAGTATATCCCTCCCAGGGCCGACAGATACGCAGTATTTT.

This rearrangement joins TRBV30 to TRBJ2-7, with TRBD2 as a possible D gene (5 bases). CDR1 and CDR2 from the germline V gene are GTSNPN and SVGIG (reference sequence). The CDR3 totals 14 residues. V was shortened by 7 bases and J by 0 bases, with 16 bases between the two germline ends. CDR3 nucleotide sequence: TGTGCCTCAAATCCGGGGAAGAGCTCCTACGAGCAGTACTTC. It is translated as CASNPGKSSYEQYF.

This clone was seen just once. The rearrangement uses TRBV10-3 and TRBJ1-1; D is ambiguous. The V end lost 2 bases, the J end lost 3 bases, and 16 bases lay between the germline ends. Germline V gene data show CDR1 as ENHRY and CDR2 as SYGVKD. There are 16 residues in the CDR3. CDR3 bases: TGTGCCATCAGTGAGGGGCCCCTCCCAGCGGACACTGAAGCTTTCTTT. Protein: CAISEGPLPADTEAFF.

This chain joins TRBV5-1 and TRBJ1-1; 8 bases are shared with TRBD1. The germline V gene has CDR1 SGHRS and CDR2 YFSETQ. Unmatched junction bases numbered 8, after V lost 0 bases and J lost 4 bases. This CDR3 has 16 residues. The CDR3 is CASSLVDRTGSTEAFF. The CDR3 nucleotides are TGCGCCAGCAGCTTGGTAGACAGGACAGGGAGCACTGAAGCTTTCTTT. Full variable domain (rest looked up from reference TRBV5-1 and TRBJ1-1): KAGVTQTPRYLIKTRGQQVTLSCSPISGHRSVSWYQQTPGQGLQFLFEYFSETQRNKGNFPGRFSGRQFSNSRSEMNVSTLELGDSALYLCASSLVDRTGSTEAFFGQGTRLTVV.